This TCR beta chain was sequenced in a study of blood T cell repertoires in COVID-19. The wider study: COVID-19 samples, acute and convalescent, were from the United States, Italy and Spain. From T cells, B-cell-depleted T cells, or PBMCs came the material, which was cDNA or gDNA.

The CDR3 length is 16 residues. Original analysis: Scientists estimated how many nucleated cells there were by amplifying reference gene primers. TCRdb's copy holds only in-frame clones and misses some; the assay was immunoSEQ multiplex PCR. The V and J calls and clone size come from that table; D and trimming were worked out from the DNA. The sample includes a few hundred thousand clones, about 85% of them seen just once. This receptor was obtained from a young man who had recovered from COVID-19. The sequencing input was peripheral blood. This sequence joins TRBV21-1 and TRBJ1-1; the DNA was not used to check the table's D call, TRBD1. TRBV21-1 counts as a pseudogene. The CDR3 reads CASSNGQPRANTEAFF. The CDR3, as DNA: TGTGCCAGCAGCAACGGCCAGCCCAGGGCGAACACTGAAGCTTTCTTT.